This TCR beta chain comes out of a study of blood T cell repertoires in COVID-19. Study information: From the United States, Italy and Spain came samples of acute and convalescent COVID-19. Sample material is recorded as cDNA or gDNA derived from T cells, B-cell-depleted T cells, or PBMCs.

Authors' analysis steps: Reference gene primer amplification gave nucleated cell count estimates. Sequenced by immunoSEQ multiplex PCR; TCRdb stores in-frame clones only, minus some. That table supplies the V and J calls and clone size; D and trimming were determined from the DNA. The data contain 70,000 or so clones, around 91% of them singletons. V dropped 0 bases and J dropped 8 bases, with 15 bases sitting between them. There are 14 residues in the CDR3. Germline values: CDR1 SGHKS, CDR2 YYEKEE (reference sequence). Source material: peripheral blood. This TCR was sampled from a human donor in a cohort sampled during active COVID-19. V usage is TRBV5-5 and J usage is TRBJ2-7; a possible D gene is TRBD1 (6 bases). The CDR3 protein is CASSLGRGPLQQYF. In DNA form, the CDR3 reads TGTGCCAGCAGCTTGGGCAGGGGCCCTTTACAGCAGTACTTC. Variable domain in full (rest from reference TRBV5-5 and TRBJ2-7): DAGVTQSPTHLIKTRGQQVTLRCSPISGHKSVSWYQQVLGQGPQFIFQYYEKEERGRGNFPDRFSARQFPNYSSELNVNALLLGDSALYLCASSLGRGPLQQYFGPGTRLTVT.